This TCR beta chain was obtained from a study of T cell responses to AZD1222 COVID-19 vaccine. Sequenced by immunoSEQ multiplex PCR; TCRdb stores in-frame clones only, minus some. The sample shows about 150,000 clones, 94% of them seen only once. CDR1 and CDR2 (germline): ENHRY, SYGVKD. The CDR3 runs to 15 residues. V gave up 2 bases and J gave up 0 bases; unmatched junction bases: 1. The sample consisted of peripheral blood, taken on day 0 of AZD1222 vaccination. The TCR was taken from an adult in good health. This sequence joins TRBV10-3 and TRBJ2-1, with TRBD1 identical over 7 bases. CDR3 DNA: TGTGCCATCAGTGAGAAGGGGGCCTCCTACAATGAGCAGTTCTTC. Its translation is CAISEKGASYNEQFF.